The entry that follows covers one T cell receptor (beta chain) sequence. Its antigen is not identified. In the same sample, other DNA sequences code for this CDR3. This CDR3 has 14 residues. Germline assignment: CDR1 LNHDA and CDR2 SQIVND (reference sequence). Trimming took off 1 base at V and 0 bases at J, with 6 bases between the two ends. The record originates from a study of cytomegalovirus exposure and HLA in healthy donors. Study-wide points: Sequencing artifact likely explains a cluster of highly shared sequence variants. Later analysis demonstrated an association between a missense DCLRE1C variant and TCR beta V- and J-gene trimming.

PCR amplification relied on 60 Vbeta primers (plus 13 Jbeta primers). Authors' analysis steps: In a later analysis, some 10 million of 75 million to 85 million unique beta chains occurred in at least two donors. Clones were sequenced by immunoSEQ multiplex PCR, and TCRdb holds only the in-frame ones, with some missing. V and J calls and clone size are given by that table; D and trimming were obtained from the DNA. The table has around 300,000 clones, roughly 90% seen once. This clonotype originated in a woman under 30 in good health and CMV-seronegative. Specimen: PBMCs. The rearrangement joins TRBV19 to TRBJ1-1, with no clear D. The CDR3 region is CASSIGGLNTEAFF. Written as DNA, the CDR3 is TGTGCCAGTAGTATAGGAGGATTGAACACTGAAGCTTTCTTT.